These 8 T cell receptor beta chains were all obtained from the same sample, sequenced in a study of T cells in Graves' hyperthyroidism and ophthalmopathy (dated by TCRdb to about 2019). Libraries were made using multiplex PCR. The sequencing machine was an Illumina HiSeq 2000. The TCR beta CDR3 regions were amplified from RNA transcripts. The first round of RT-PCR for the TCR CDR3 was performed with the HTBI primer set and the Qiagen OneStep RT-PCR kit. The public reads were quality trimmed at Q25 with fastp and then assembled into clones with MiXCR by TCRdb, keeping productive beta chains. Every entry covers one CDR3 protein and lists the most common genes and DNA from its rows. A total of a few hundred thousand distinct CDR3 sequences appear in this sample, 15% to 19% of them only once. The ten largest account for 11% to 15% of the sample. The sample was blood. The receptor set was obtained from a woman aged 18-29 years with Graves' hyperthyroidism.

This chain uses TRBV7-8 with TRBJ1-2; 9 positions match TRBD1. The V segment lost 4 bases and the J segment 4 bases; nucleotides outside the gene matches: 19. This CDR3 comprises 19 residues. Germline CDR1 and CDR2: SGHVS and FQNEAQ. The CDR3 sequence: CASSSRSSTTGGAPYGYTF. The CDR3, as DNA: TGTGCCAGCAGCTCACGCTCATCAACCACAGGGGGCGCTCCCTATGGCTACACCTTC.

This clonotype was seen ten or more times. V usage is TRBV11-1 and J usage is TRBJ2-1, with 7 bases matching TRBD1. From germline, CDR1 is SGHAT and CDR2 FQDESV (reference sequence). V dropped 6 bases and J dropped 5; count of bases not matched to a gene: 19. The CDR3 is 18 amino acids. For the CDR3, the DNA is TGTGCCAGCAGTTCTCCGCGCCCGACAGGGATGCTCGACAATGAGCAGTTCTTC. It codes for CASSSPRPTGMLDNEQFF.

This clonotype was seen many times. This sequence joins TRBV7-3 and TRBJ2-7; 9 bases are shared with TRBD1. V was pared by 4 bases and J by 7 bases, with 8 bases of the junction left unmatched. The CDR3 extends over 14 amino acids. Per germline, CDR1 SGHTA and CDR2 FQGTGA. This CDR3 is CASSSTGTGSEQYF. For the CDR3, the DNA is TGTGCCAGCAGCTCCACCGGGACAGGGTCGGAGCAGTACTTC. Supplemented by reference TRBV7-3 and TRBJ2-7, the full variable domain reads GAGVSQTPSNKVTEKGKYVELRCDPISGHTALYWYRQSLGQGPEFLIYFQGTGAADDSGLPNDRFFAVRPEGSVSTLKIQRTERGDSAVYLCASSSTGTGSEQYFGPGTRLTVT.

There are many counts of this clonotype. The chain carries TRBV6-1 and TRBJ1-1, with D maybe TRBD1 (6 bases). CDR3 length equals 14 residues. The germline gives CDR1 MNHNS, CDR2 SASEGT. V was cut by 7 bases and J by 4 bases, with 16 bases left in between. CDR3 in amino acids: CASIPTGPGTEAFF. The CDR3 DNA follows: TGTGCCAGCATCCCCACAGGGCCGGGCACTGAAGCTTTCTTT.

This clonotype was detected ten times or more. V and J are TRBV3-1 and TRBJ1-3; D gene uncertain. The CDR3 is 15 residues long. V was cut by 1 base and J by 0 bases, with 7 bases left in between. Germline assignment: CDR1 LGHDT and CDR2 YNNKEL (reference sequence). Here the CDR3 DNA reads TGTGCCAGCAGCCAAGGACGGACCTCTGGAAACACCATATATTTT. Translation: CASSQGRTSGNTIYF.

This clonotype appeared many times. This chain uses TRBV6-2 or TRBV6-3 with TRBJ2-1; 11 nucleotides line up with TRBD2. J was trimmed by 7 bases and V by 7 bases; bases with no gene match: 12. The CDR3 consists of 16 residues. The germline gives CDR1 MNHEY, CDR2 SVGEGT. CDR3 coding DNA: TGTGCCAGCACCGTCCGTGTAGCGGGAGGGGGTAATGAGCAGTTCTTC. This translates into CASTVRVAGGGNEQFF.

This clonotype was seen only a few times. The chain carries TRBV12-3 or TRBV12-4 and TRBJ2-5, with a possible D match to TRBD1 (6 bases). V dropped 7 bases and J dropped 1 base, with 22 bases sitting between them. The length of the CDR3 is 17 residues. The CDR3 DNA reads TGTGCCAGCACCTTCTATCAGGGGCGGTTGGCCCAAGAGACCCAGTACTTC. Its translation: CASTFYQGRLAQETQYF.

This clonotype was seen repeatedly, ten times or more. V gene TRBV6-5 combines with J gene TRBJ2-3; D remains unclear. Germline CDR1 MNHEY, CDR2 SVGAGI. The CDR3 loop spans 17 amino acids. V lost 2 bases, J lost 2 bases, and 17 bases lay in between. The CDR3 sequence is CASSYGSPRWNTDTQYF. In DNA, the CDR3 is TGTGCCAGCAGTTACGGCAGCCCCCGTTGGAACACAGATACGCAGTATTTT.